These T cell receptor beta chains were read from a single sample in a study of OX40 agonist ivuxolimab in advanced cancers. Using immunoSEQ multiplex PCR, the repertoire was profiled, and TCRdb retains in-frame clones only, with some absent. The sample yields 7,500 to 10,000 clones, around 92% seen once. This specimen was CD4+ or CD8+ T cells sorted from blood, taken in a trial of the OX40 agonist ivuxolimab. These receptors originate from an adult with an advanced solid tumor such as melanoma, head and neck, liver or kidney cancer. Both conserved end residues are part of each CDR3. D genes are given only for firm matches. A clone size is listed for some rows: how often the clone was seen (once, few, many), or a class if it is expanded.

J gene: TRBJ2-2; clone size: .; V gene: TRBV30; D gene: .; CDR3 DNA: TGTGCCTGGAGCGCGAGGGCCGGGGAGCTGTTTTTT; CDR3 protein: CAWSARAGELFF
J gene: TRBJ1-1; clone size: once; V gene: TRBV21-1; D gene: .; CDR3 DNA: TGTGCCAGCAGCAAAAAGAGACGATGGGTAGAGAACACTGAAGCTTTCTTT; CDR3 protein: CASSKKRRWVENTEAFF
J gene: TRBJ2-1; clone size: .; V gene: TRBV11-3; D gene: TRBD2; CDR3 DNA: TGTGCCAGCAGCGCTACAAACCTAGCGGGACGTAAGCAGTTCTTC; CDR3 protein: CASSATNLAGRKQFF
J gene: TRBJ1-5; clone size: .; V gene: TRBV28; D gene: .; CDR3 DNA: TGTGCCAGCAGTTTTGGGAGGGTTCAGCCCCAGCATTTT; CDR3 protein: CASSFGRVQPQHF
J gene: TRBJ2-5; clone size: .; V gene: TRBV7-2; D gene: .; CDR3 DNA: TGTGCCAGCAGCTTAATGGGCTCACAAGAGACCCAGTACTTC; CDR3 protein: CASSLMGSQETQYF
J gene: TRBJ1-4; clone size: .; V gene: TRBV6-5; D gene: .; CDR3 DNA: TGTGCCAGCAGTTACGTTAGTGGGTACAATGAAAAACTGTTTTTT; CDR3 protein: CASSYVSGYNEKLFF
J gene: TRBJ2-3; clone size: .; V gene: TRBV5-1; D gene: .; CDR3 DNA: TGCGCCAGCAGCAATTCAGGGGGCACAGATACGCAGTATTTT; CDR3 protein: CASSNSGGTDTQYF
J gene: TRBJ2-3; clone size: .; V gene: TRBV28; D gene: .; CDR3 DNA: TGTGCCAGCAGTTCCGGTACAGATACGCAGTATTTT; CDR3 protein: CASSSGTDTQYF
J gene: TRBJ2-1; clone size: .; V gene: TRBV6-6; D gene: .; CDR3 DNA: TGTGCCAGCAGCTATGACGGAAACTCCTACAATGAGCAGTTCTTC; CDR3 protein: CASSYDGNSYNEQFF
J gene: TRBJ2-3; clone size: .; V gene: TRBV6-6; D gene: TRBD2; CDR3 DNA: TGTGCCAGCAGTTACGGGGAGGGAGGAACAGATACGCAGTATTTT; CDR3 protein: CASSYGEGGTDTQYF
J gene: TRBJ2-4; clone size: .; V gene: TRBV9; D gene: .; CDR3 DNA: TGTGCCAGCAGCGTGGATCCTACAGGGCGGCACATTCAGTACTTC; CDR3 protein: CASSVDPTGRHIQYF
J gene: TRBJ2-7; clone size: .; V gene: TRBV28; D gene: .; CDR3 DNA: TGTGCCAGCAGTTCCAACAGGGCTTCACCCTACGAGCAGTACTTC; CDR3 protein: CASSSNRASPYEQYF
J gene: TRBJ1-1; clone size: .; V gene: TRBV6-1; D gene: .; CDR3 DNA: TGTGCCAGCACCGGGACACTGAACACTGAAGCTTTCTTT; CDR3 protein: CASTGTLNTEAFF
J gene: TRBJ1-2; clone size: .; V gene: TRBV18; D gene: .; CDR3 DNA: TGTGCCAGCTCACCAGGGATAGAGAACTATGGCTACACCTTC; CDR3 protein: CASSPGIENYGYTF
J gene: TRBJ2-3; clone size: few; V gene: TRBV21-1; D gene: .; CDR3 DNA: TGTGCCAGCAGCAAAGCGCAGAAACTAGCGGGAGTCCGCCAGGATACGCAGTATTTT; CDR3 protein: CASSKAQKLAGVRQDTQYF
J gene: TRBJ2-4; clone size: .; V gene: TRBV5-6; D gene: .; CDR3 DNA: TGTGCCAGCAGCGGGTCTGGAAACATTCAGTACTTC; CDR3 protein: CASSGSGNIQYF
J gene: TRBJ2-3; clone size: .; V gene: TRBV5-1; D gene: TRBD2; CDR3 DNA: TGCGCCAGCAGCTTCACTAGCGGAGGCACAGATACGCAGTATTTT; CDR3 protein: CASSFTSGGTDTQYF
J gene: TRBJ2-5; clone size: .; V gene: TRBV7-7; D gene: .; CDR3 DNA: TGTGCTAGCAGCTTAGGGGTCGGGGAGACCCAGTACTTC; CDR3 protein: CASSLGVGETQYF
J gene: TRBJ2-1; clone size: .; V gene: TRBV10-3; D gene: .; CDR3 DNA: TGTGCCACGTACGCCGGGACCATCAGCCAGAATGAGCAGTTCTTC; CDR3 protein: CATYAGTISQNEQFF
J gene: TRBJ2-2; clone size: .; V gene: TRBV7-6; D gene: TRBD1; CDR3 DNA: TGTGCCAGCAGCCTCGGGACAGCGAACACCGGGGAGCTGTTTTTT; CDR3 protein: CASSLGTANTGELFF
J gene: TRBJ2-3; clone size: .; V gene: TRBV11-1; D gene: TRBD2; CDR3 DNA: TGTGCCAGCAGCTTCAGACTAGCGGGAGGCACAGATACGCAGTATTTT; CDR3 protein: CASSFRLAGGTDTQYF
J gene: TRBJ2-7; clone size: .; V gene: TRBV28; D gene: TRBD2; CDR3 DNA: TGTGCCAGCAGTTTTTTGAAGGCGCGGGAGCCCAGCGAGCAGTACTTC; CDR3 protein: CASSFLKAREPSEQYF
J gene: TRBJ2-3; clone size: .; V gene: TRBV9; D gene: TRBD2; CDR3 DNA: TGTGCCAGCAGCGTAGGGGCGGGAGGAGGCGGAACAGATACGCAGTATTTT; CDR3 protein: CASSVGAGGGGTDTQYF
J gene: TRBJ2-6; clone size: .; V gene: TRBV19; D gene: TRBD1; CDR3 DNA: TGTGCCAGTAGTATGAGACAGGGGGCGCTTGGGGCCAACGTCCTGACTTTC; CDR3 protein: CASSMRQGALGANVLTF
J gene: TRBJ1-2; clone size: .; V gene: TRBV21-1; D gene: .; CDR3 DNA: TGTGCCAGCAGCAAACGGGCCGAAACCCGGGGGCACTATGGCTACACCTTC; CDR3 protein: CASSKRAETRGHYGYTF
J gene: TRBJ1-2; clone size: .; V gene: TRBV28; D gene: .; CDR3 DNA: TGTGCCCGCGGTCCGCACGGGAGGGGGGGCTACACCTTC; CDR3 protein: CARGPHGRGGYTF
J gene: TRBJ2-1; clone size: .; V gene: TRBV10-3; D gene: .; CDR3 DNA: TGTGCCATCAGTGAGAGGGGTCCAAATGAGCAGTTCTTC; CDR3 protein: CAISERGPNEQFF
J gene: TRBJ1-1; clone size: .; V gene: TRBV7-9; D gene: .; CDR3 DNA: TGTGCCAGCACCCCCAGGGGAGCCCGAGGAGGCACTGAAGCTTTCTTT; CDR3 protein: CASTPRGARGGTEAFF
J gene: TRBJ2-1; clone size: .; V gene: TRBV6-5; D gene: .; CDR3 DNA: TGTGCCAGCAGCCGGGATCCGAGCTCCTACAATGAGCAGTTCTTC; CDR3 protein: CASSRDPSSYNEQFF
J gene: TRBJ2-5; clone size: .; V gene: TRBV10-3; D gene: TRBD1; CDR3 DNA: TGTGCCATCAGTGATACAGGGGTGGCGACCCAGTACTTC; CDR3 protein: CAISDTGVATQYF
J gene: TRBJ2-7; clone size: .; V gene: TRBV4-2; D gene: TRBD1; CDR3 DNA: TGTGCCAGCAGCCAAGACAGGACAGGGATGGGGCAGTACTTC; CDR3 protein: CASSQDRTGMGQYF
J gene: TRBJ2-2; clone size: .; V gene: TRBV2; D gene: TRBD2; CDR3 DNA: TGTGCCAGCAGTCTTTCGGGGACTAGCGGTTACACCGGGGAGCTGTTTTTT; CDR3 protein: CASSLSGTSGYTGELFF
J gene: TRBJ2-2; clone size: .; V gene: TRBV2; D gene: TRBD2; CDR3 DNA: TGTGCCAGCAGTGAGTTTGCTAGCGGGGCGGACACCGGGGAGCTGTTTTTT; CDR3 protein: CASSEFASGADTGELFF
J gene: TRBJ1-2; clone size: .; V gene: TRBV10-3; D gene: TRBD1; CDR3 DNA: TGTGCCATCAGTGAAGGGGGCCTAAACTATGGCTACACCTTC; CDR3 protein: CAISEGGLNYGYTF
J gene: TRBJ2-1; clone size: once; V gene: TRBV12-5; D gene: .; CDR3 DNA: TGTGCTAGTGGTTTGGTTCTCCCGAGTTGGGGTTACAATGAGCAGTTCTTC; CDR3 protein: CASGLVLPSWGYNEQFF
J gene: TRBJ1-5; clone size: .; V gene: TRBV21-1; D gene: .; CDR3 DNA: TGTGCCAGCAGCGATCTTCCAGGGGAGCCCCAGCATTTT; CDR3 protein: CASSDLPGEPQHF
J gene: TRBJ2-5; clone size: .; V gene: TRBV10-3; D gene: .; CDR3 DNA: TGTGCCATCAGTGACAGGGGAGAGACCCAGTACTTC; CDR3 protein: CAISDRGETQYF
J gene: TRBJ1-4; clone size: .; V gene: TRBV5-5; D gene: .; CDR3 DNA: TGTGCCAGCAGCGCCCGACAGTTGCTTAATGAAAAACTGTTTTTT; CDR3 protein: CASSARQLLNEKLFF
J gene: TRBJ2-2; clone size: once; V gene: TRBV19; D gene: .; CDR3 DNA: TGTGCCATTAAGCCCCAGGGGGGCACCGGGGAGCTGTTTTTT; CDR3 protein: CAIKPQGGTGELFF
J gene: TRBJ2-5; clone size: .; V gene: TRBV10-1; D gene: .; CDR3 DNA: TGCGCCAGCAGACCAAGGGGTTTGTTTGAAGAGACCCAGTACTTC; CDR3 protein: CASRPRGLFEETQYF
J gene: TRBJ2-3; clone size: .; V gene: TRBV7-2; D gene: .; CDR3 DNA: TGTGCCAGCAGCTTGCAACAGGGCGGAGATACGCAGTATTTT; CDR3 protein: CASSLQQGGDTQYF
J gene: TRBJ1-1; clone size: .; V gene: TRBV28; D gene: .; CDR3 DNA: TGTGCCAGCAGCCTTCTTGTCACGGAAGCTTTCTTT; CDR3 protein: CASSLLVTEAFF
J gene: TRBJ2-2; clone size: .; V gene: TRBV28; D gene: .; CDR3 DNA: TGTGCCAGCAGTTTGTGGGGCACCGGGGAGCTGTTTTTT; CDR3 protein: CASSLWGTGELFF
J gene: TRBJ2-2; clone size: .; V gene: TRBV21-1; D gene: .; CDR3 DNA: TGTGCCAGCCCCTCAAAGAGGAACGGGGAGAAAGGGACCGGGGAGCTGTTTTTT; CDR3 protein: CASPSKRNGEKGTGELFF